The source of this T cell receptor (beta chain) is a study of blood T cell repertoires in COVID-19. Data came from immunoSEQ multiplex PCR; TCRdb stores just in-frame clones and leaves some out. The sample yields 150,000 or so clones, approximately 85% seen once. This clone appeared a single time. The V gene's germline CDR1 is MNHEY and CDR2 SVGAGI. The CDR3 covers 14 residues. V lost 6 bases and J 2 bases, leaving 12 bases between the germline ends. V usage is TRBV6-5 and J usage is TRBJ2-3; weak D call: TRBD2 (6 bases). The sequencing input was peripheral blood. This clonotype originated in a man between 60 and 75 years old with COVID-19, enrolled during active disease. CDR3 sequence: CASRGGVSTDTQYF. The CDR3 bases are TGTGCCAGCAGAGGAGGGGTATCCACAGATACGCAGTATTTT.